Listed here are 13 T cell receptor beta chains from one sample, sequenced in a study of T cell repertoires in cytomegalovirus infection. TCRdb passed the reads through MiXCR, listing each CDR3 protein once. The sample yields 200,000 to 300,000 distinct CDR3 sequences, approximately 10% seen once. The sequenced sample consisted of PBMCs. The receptors originated from a human donor in good health (CMV status not recorded). Some clones in this sample may be carry-over from other donors' samples.

In this sample, this clonotype turned up a few times. CDR3 region: CASAAGELFF. The CDR3 nucleotides read TGTGCCAGCGCCGCCGGGGAGCTGTTTTTT. The chain recombines TRBV12-3 or TRBV12-4 with TRBJ2-2; D remains unclear. The CDR3 is made up of 10 amino acids. V shed 8 bases and J shed 6 bases, with 4 bases lying between them.

In its sample, this clonotype was seen many times. The genes are TRBV5-1 and TRBJ1-6, with a weak D call TRBD1 (6 bases). V dropped 0 bases and J dropped 6 bases, with 10 bases sitting between them. Germline CDR1 reads SGHRS; CDR2 reads YFSETQ. The CDR3 spans 15 residues. CDR3 region: CASSLVGQTNSPLHF. The CDR3 DNA reads as TGCGCCAGCAGCTTGGTCGGACAGACTAATTCACCCCTCCACTTT.

There are many counts of this clonotype. J is TRBJ1-6 and V is TRBV7-2, with D possibly being TRBD1 (5 bases). The CDR3 sequence is 15 residues long. V lost 1 base, J lost 7 bases, and 11 bases lay in between. The germline V gene has CDR1 SGHTA and CDR2 FQGNSA. The CDR3 nucleotides are TGTGCCAGCAGCTTAGTTGGACGGACAAATTCACCCCTCCACTTT. Translated: CASSLVGRTNSPLHF. The whole variable domain, filled in from reference TRBV7-2 and TRBJ1-6, reads GAGVSQSPSNKVTEKGKDVELRCDPISGHTALYWYRQSLGQGLEFLIYFQGNSAPDKSGLPSDRFSAERTGGSVSTLTIQRTQQEDSAVYLCASSLVGRTNSPLHFGNGTRLTVT.

Many counts were recorded for this clonotype. This chain links TRBV6-1 with TRBJ1-6, with D maybe TRBD1 (5 bases). Germline CDR1 and CDR2: MNHNS and SASEGT. The V gene lost 1 base and the J gene lost 8 bases, with 9 bases spanning the gap. The CDR3 spans 14 residues. CDR3 DNA: TGTGCCAGCAGTGAAGTGGGGGTCGATTCACCCCTCCACTTT. Its protein is CASSEVGVDSPLHF.

This clonotype was counted between two and nine times. The chain uses TRBV5-4 and TRBJ2-5; 12 bases align to TRBD1. The germline gives CDR1 SGHNT, CDR2 YYREEE (reference sequence). This CDR3 has 13 residues. V gave up 7 bases and J gave up 3 bases; unmatched junction bases: 1. This CDR3 reads CASGTGGEETQYF. The CDR3 DNA sequence: TGTGCCAGCGGGACAGGGGGCGAAGAGACCCAGTACTTC.

The sample holds many counts of this clonotype. The chain couples TRBV6-2 or TRBV6-3 to TRBJ2-7; 11 nucleotides align to TRBD1. CDR1 MNHEY and CDR2 SVGEGT come from the germline V gene. The J segment lost 4 bases and the V segment lost 6 bases, leaving 8 bases of the junction unmatched. The CDR3 loop spans 15 amino acids. The CDR3 here is CASSREDRGRYEQYF. CDR3 sequence (DNA): TGTGCCAGCAGCCGCGAGGACAGGGGGCGGTACGAGCAGTACTTC.

This clonotype was counted at least ten times. V gene TRBV7-6 combines with J gene TRBJ2-3; D remains unclear. The CDR3 extends over 15 amino acids. Looked up from germline, CDR1 is SGHVS and CDR2 is FNYEAQ. Trimming took 0 bases from V and 0 from J, leaving 7 bases between them. CDR3 sequence reads: CASSLAWGSTDTQYF. The DNA of the CDR3 is TGTGCCAGCAGCTTAGCGTGGGGAAGCACAGATACGCAGTATTTT.

In its sample, this clonotype was seen many times. The chain links TRBV7-2 to TRBJ1-5; 8 bases match TRBD1. V gave up 4 bases and J gave up 2 bases; unmatched junction bases: 7. CDR1 is SGHTA, CDR2 FQGNSA, per germline. The CDR3 length is 16 residues. CDR3 loop: CASSYTGGIGNQPQHF. CDR3 DNA sequence: TGTGCCAGCAGCTACACAGGGGGAATTGGCAATCAGCCCCAGCATTTT.

This clonotype has more than one count but fewer than ten. This sequence joins TRBV7-2 and TRBJ2-3; 8 nucleotides align to TRBD2. The CDR3 contains 17 residues. Germline trimming cut 3 bases from V and 1 base from J; bases unmatched to any gene: 9. In germline, CDR1 is SGHTA, CDR2 FQGNSA. CDR3 coding DNA: TGTGCCAGCAGCTTTCCAGCGGTGCGGGAGGGCACAGATACGCAGTATTTT. Its translation is CASSFPAVREGTDTQYF. The full variable domain, in which reference TRBV7-2 and TRBJ2-3 provide the parts outside the CDR3, is GAGVSQSPSNKVTEKGKDVELRCDPISGHTALYWYRQSLGQGLEFLIYFQGNSAPDKSGLPSDRFSAERTGGSVSTLTIQRTQQEDSAVYLCASSFPAVREGTDTQYFGPGTRLTVL.

This clonotype was picked up a small number of times. This chain links TRBV7-2 with TRBJ2-4; D is unresolved. Deletions cut 5 bases from V and 1 base from J, with 12 bases between. Germline CDR1 SGHTA, CDR2 FQGNSA. The CDR3 loop spans 15 amino acids. The CDR3 sequence: CASSPRSLAKNIQYF. CDR3 nucleotide sequence: TGTGCCAGCAGCCCGCGGAGTCTGGCCAAAAACATTCAGTACTTC.

This clonotype was counted at least ten times. V gene TRBV19 combines with J gene TRBJ1-1; possible D gene TRBD1, 5 bases. Per germline, CDR1 LNHDA and CDR2 SQIVND (reference sequence). The CDR3 extends over 15 amino acids. Trimming removed 4 bases from V and 0 bases from J, with 12 bases in between. CDR3 in amino acids: CASSTGGTLNTEAFF. CDR3 coding DNA: TGTGCCAGTAGTACGGGGGGGACGTTGAACACTGAAGCTTTCTTT. Using reference TRBV19 and TRBJ1-1 for the parts outside the CDR3, the full variable domain is DGGITQSPKYLFRKEGQNVTLSCEQNLNHDAMYWYRQDPGQGLRLIYYSQIVNDFQKGDIAEGYSVSREKKESFPLTVTSAQKNPTAFYLCASSTGGTLNTEAFFGQGTRLTVV.

This clonotype was found a few times. V gene TRBV19 combines with J gene TRBJ2-1; a weak D match, TRBD1 (6 bases). The CDR3 length is 16 residues. Trimming took off 6 bases at V and 1 base at J, with 16 bases between the two ends. In germline, CDR1 is LNHDA, CDR2 SQIVND (reference sequence). The DNA of the CDR3 is TGTGCCAGTAGCACCATCACAGGGCCTTCCTACAATGAGCAGTTCTTC. This encodes CASSTITGPSYNEQFF.

This chain connects TRBV27 to TRBJ1-1; TRBD1 might be the D (5 bases). The CDR3 extends over 15 amino acids. Germline V gene data show CDR1 as MNHEY and CDR2 as SMNVEV (reference sequence). Trimming stripped 6 bases from V and 3 bases from J, with 17 bases between. The CDR3 protein is CASSLTGARDTEAFF. CDR3 sequence (DNA): TGTGCCAGCAGCCTGACTGGGGCGAGGGACACTGAAGCTTTCTTT.